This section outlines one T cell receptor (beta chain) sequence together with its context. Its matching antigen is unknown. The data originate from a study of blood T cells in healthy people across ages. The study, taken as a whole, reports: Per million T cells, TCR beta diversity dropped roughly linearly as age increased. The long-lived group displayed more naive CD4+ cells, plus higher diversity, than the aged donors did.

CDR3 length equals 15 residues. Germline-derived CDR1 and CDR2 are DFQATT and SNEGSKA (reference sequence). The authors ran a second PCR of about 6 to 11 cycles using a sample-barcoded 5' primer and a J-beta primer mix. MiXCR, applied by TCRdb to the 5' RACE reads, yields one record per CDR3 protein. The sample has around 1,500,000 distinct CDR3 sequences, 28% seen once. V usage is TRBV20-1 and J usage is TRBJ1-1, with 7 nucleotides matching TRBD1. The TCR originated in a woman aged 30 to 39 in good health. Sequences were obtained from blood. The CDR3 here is CRPRQGISMNTEAFF. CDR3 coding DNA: TGCAGGCCCCGACAGGGAATCTCCATGAACACTGAAGCTTTCTTT.